This TCR beta chain was documented in a study of neoadjuvant anti-PD-1 for oral cavity cancer. Study background: Around day 43, patients without progression received a fourth nivolumab dose before surgery. Study findings and constraints: Only a few patients per response group were TCR-analyzed; validation needed. Higher pretreatment Treg/Th17 ratios tracked higher pretreatment blood clonality.

The CDR3 is 15 residues long. The germline CDR1 and CDR2 sequences are SGHKS and YYEKEE (reference sequence). V shed 4 bases and J 5 bases; nucleotides not matched to a gene: 5. Time point defined: after neoadjuvant nivolumab, at surgical resection. Stage II-IVA oral cavity squamous cell carcinoma was new and untreated by systemic or radiation therapy. Assay: immunoSEQ multiplex PCR; the TCRdb copy retains only in-frame clones and omits some. The repertoire holds tens of thousands of clones, with 80% to 90% as singletons. Concerning this clone itself: Its antigen remains unknown.

The receptor was isolated from a person aged 35 to 85 with oral cavity squamous cell carcinoma. This specimen was PBMCs, taken after nivolumab (anti-PD-1) treatment. V and J are TRBV5-5 and TRBJ1-5, with TRBD1 identical over 11 bases. The CDR3 spells CASSRTGQGDQPQHF. The CDR3 region has the DNA TGTGCCAGCAGCCGCACGGGACAGGGGGATCAGCCCCAGCATTTT.